This TCR beta chain was captured by sequencing in a study of cytomegalovirus exposure and HLA in healthy donors. The PCR used 60 Vbeta and 13 Jbeta primers. TCRdb keeps only in-frame clones here, not all; method: immunoSEQ multiplex PCR. The sample includes 150,000 to 200,000 clones, 76% of them seen just once. This CDR3 contains 16 residues. Germline assignment: CDR1 MGHDK and CDR2 SYGVNS. Trimming removed 4 bases from V and 1 base from J; junction bases left unmatched: 7. This receptor was obtained from a young man in good health and CMV-seronegative. The J gene is TRBJ1-3, the V gene TRBV25-1; 7 bases map to TRBD1. The sample comprised PBMCs. CDR3 nucleotide sequence: TGTGCCAGCAGTGCCCAGGGGGTGCCATCTGGAAACACCATATATTTT. Translated: CASSAQGVPSGNTIYF.